A selection of T cell receptor beta chains follows, all from one sample in a study of identical twins. TCRdb re-derived calls from the 5' RACE reads in MiXCR, one entry per CDR3 protein. This table holds approximately 890,000 distinct CDR3 sequences, 10% to 15% found once. A further study also used this sample, focusing on yellow fever vaccine responses in identical twins.

Material: PBMCs. These receptors originate from a young woman in good health. Both conserved end residues are part of each CDR3. Fields, in order: V gene, J gene, CDR3 length, CDR3 protein.

>TRBV15|TRBJ2-3|14
CATSRRTSTDTQYF
>TRBV29-1|TRBJ2-1|13
CSVDMGGLHEQFF
>TRBV11-2|TRBJ2-7|17
CASSFEPGQGLGYEQYF
>TRBV4-1|TRBJ2-1|14
CASNPTGSYNEQFF
>TRBV20-1|TRBJ2-1|16
CSARELAGDRYNEQFF
>TRBV20-1|TRBJ2-5|15
CSARDPTSAQETQYF
>TRBV7-9|TRBJ2-3|16
CASSPTGSPVPDTQYF
>TRBV29-1|TRBJ2-1|20
CSVEDKSGLAGGPTYNEQFF
>TRBV20-1|TRBJ1-1|12
CSAEGLNTEAFF
>TRBV10-2|TRBJ2-3|16
CASSDWVAGATDTQYF
>TRBV7-8|TRBJ2-5|20
CASSLNRDSISGRTGETQYF
>TRBV14|TRBJ2-3|14
CASSLYRGPDTQYF
>TRBV6-2/TRBV6-3|TRBJ2-6|19
CASSYPTKLGDPGANVLTF
>TRBV12-3/TRBV12-4|TRBJ2-1|15
CASSPDAVFYNEQFF
>TRBV5-1|TRBJ2-5|15
CASSLLAAYQETQYF
>TRBV13|TRBJ2-1|15
CASSLRGAEGNEQFF
>TRBV20-1|TRBJ2-1|14
CSASPGQGVYEQFF
>TRBV29-1|TRBJ2-3|15
CSVEDSGGVTDTQYF
>TRBV6-5|TRBJ2-2|18
CASSFATGGSGNGGELFF